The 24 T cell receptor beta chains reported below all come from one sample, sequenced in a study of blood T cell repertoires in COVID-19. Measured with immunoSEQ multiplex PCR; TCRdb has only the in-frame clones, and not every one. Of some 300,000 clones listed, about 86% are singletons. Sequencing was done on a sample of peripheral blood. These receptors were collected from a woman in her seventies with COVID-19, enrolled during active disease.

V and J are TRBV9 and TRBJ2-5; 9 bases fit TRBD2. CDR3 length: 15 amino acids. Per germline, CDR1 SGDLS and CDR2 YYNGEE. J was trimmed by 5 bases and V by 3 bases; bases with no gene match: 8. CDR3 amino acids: CASSGRAGGGETQYF. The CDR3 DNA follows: TGTGCCAGCAGCGGGAGAGCGGGGGGCGGGGAGACCCAGTACTTC.

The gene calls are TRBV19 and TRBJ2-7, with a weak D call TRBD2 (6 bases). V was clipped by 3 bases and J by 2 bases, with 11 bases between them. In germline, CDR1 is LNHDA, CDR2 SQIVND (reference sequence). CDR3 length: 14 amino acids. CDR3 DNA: TGTGCCAGTAGTATTCGATCGGGAGCCTACGAGCAGTACTTC. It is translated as CASSIRSGAYEQYF.

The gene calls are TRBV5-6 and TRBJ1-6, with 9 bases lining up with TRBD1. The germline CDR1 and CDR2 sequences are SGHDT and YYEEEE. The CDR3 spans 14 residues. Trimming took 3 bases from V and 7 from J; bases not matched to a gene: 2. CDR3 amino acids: CASSWGTGNSPLHF. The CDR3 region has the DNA TGTGCCAGCAGCTGGGGGACAGGGAATTCACCCCTCCACTTT.

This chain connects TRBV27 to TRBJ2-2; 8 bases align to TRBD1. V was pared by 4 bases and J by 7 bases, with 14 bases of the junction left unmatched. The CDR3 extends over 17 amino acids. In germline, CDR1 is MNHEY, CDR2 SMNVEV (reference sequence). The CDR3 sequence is CASSSLHPGQVVGELFF. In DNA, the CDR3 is TGTGCCAGCAGTTCCCTCCACCCGGGACAGGTGGTCGGGGAGCTGTTTTTT.

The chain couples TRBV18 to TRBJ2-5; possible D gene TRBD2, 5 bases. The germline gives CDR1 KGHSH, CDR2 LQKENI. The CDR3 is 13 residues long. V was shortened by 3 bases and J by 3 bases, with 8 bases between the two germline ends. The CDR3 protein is CASSPGSEETQYF. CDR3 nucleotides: TGTGCCAGCTCACCGGGTAGCGAAGAGACCCAGTACTTC.

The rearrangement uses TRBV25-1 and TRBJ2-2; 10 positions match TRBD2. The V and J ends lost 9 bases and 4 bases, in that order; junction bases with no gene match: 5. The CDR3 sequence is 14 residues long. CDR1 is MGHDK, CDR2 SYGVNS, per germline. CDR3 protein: CARSGGGRTGELFF. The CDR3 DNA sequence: TGTGCCAGGAGCGGGGGGGGCCGCACCGGGGAGCTGTTTTTT.

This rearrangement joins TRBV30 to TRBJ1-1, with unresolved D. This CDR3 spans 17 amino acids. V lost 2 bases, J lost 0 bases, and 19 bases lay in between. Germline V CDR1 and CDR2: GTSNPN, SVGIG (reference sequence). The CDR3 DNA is TGTGCCTGGAGTCCTTTCAGCGCTTCGACGATGAACACTGAAGCTTTCTTT. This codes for CAWSPFSASTMNTEAFF.

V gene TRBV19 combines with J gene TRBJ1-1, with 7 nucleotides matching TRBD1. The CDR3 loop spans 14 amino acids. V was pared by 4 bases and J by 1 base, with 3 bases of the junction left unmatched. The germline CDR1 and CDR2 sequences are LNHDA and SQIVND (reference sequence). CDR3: CASSTRQGNTEAFF. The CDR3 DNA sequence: TGTGCCAGTAGTACACGACAGGGGAACACTGAAGCTTTCTTT.

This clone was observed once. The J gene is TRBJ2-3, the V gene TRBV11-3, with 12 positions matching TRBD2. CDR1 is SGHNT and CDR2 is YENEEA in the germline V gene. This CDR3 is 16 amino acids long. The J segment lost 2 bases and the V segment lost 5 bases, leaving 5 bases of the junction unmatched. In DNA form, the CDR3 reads TGTGCCAGCAGCGTTTCTAGCGGGGGGGCCACAGATACGCAGTATTTT. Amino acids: CASSVSSGGATDTQYF.

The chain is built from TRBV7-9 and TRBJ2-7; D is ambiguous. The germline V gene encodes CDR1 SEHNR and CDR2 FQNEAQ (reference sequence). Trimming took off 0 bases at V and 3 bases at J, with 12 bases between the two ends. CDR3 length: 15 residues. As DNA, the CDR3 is TGTGCCAGCAGCTTAGCGGCGGTTGAGCGCTACGAGCAGTACTTC. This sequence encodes CASSLAAVERYEQYF.

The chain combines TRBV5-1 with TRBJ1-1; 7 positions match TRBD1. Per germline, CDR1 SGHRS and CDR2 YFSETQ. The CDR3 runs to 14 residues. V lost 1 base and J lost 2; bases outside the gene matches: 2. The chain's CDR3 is CASSLWDSNTEAFF. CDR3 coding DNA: TGCGCCAGCAGCTTGTGGGACAGTAACACTGAAGCTTTCTTT. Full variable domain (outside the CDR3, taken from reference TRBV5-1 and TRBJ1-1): KAGVTQTPRYLIKTRGQQVTLSCSPISGHRSVSWYQQTPGQGLQFLFEYFSETQRNKGNFPGRFSGRQFSNSRSEMNVSTLELGDSALYLCASSLWDSNTEAFFGQGTRLTVV.

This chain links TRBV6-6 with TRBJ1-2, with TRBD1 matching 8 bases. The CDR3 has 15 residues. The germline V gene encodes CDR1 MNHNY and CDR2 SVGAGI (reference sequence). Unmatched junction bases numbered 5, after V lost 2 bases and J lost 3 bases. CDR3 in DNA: TGTGCCAGCAGTTACGAAGTGACAGGGGACTATGGCTACACCTTC. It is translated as CASSYEVTGDYGYTF.

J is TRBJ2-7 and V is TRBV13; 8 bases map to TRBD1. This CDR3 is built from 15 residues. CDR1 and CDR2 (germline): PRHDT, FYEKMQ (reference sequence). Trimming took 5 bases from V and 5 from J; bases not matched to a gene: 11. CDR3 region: CASSPGQGQWNEQYF. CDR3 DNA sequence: TGTGCCAGCAGCCCTGGACAGGGCCAATGGAACGAGCAGTACTTC.

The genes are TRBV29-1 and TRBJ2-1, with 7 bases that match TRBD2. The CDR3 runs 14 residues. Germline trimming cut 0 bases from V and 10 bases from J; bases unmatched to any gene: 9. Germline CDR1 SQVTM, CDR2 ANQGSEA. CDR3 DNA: TGCAGCGTTGAAGAGGGACGGGGAGGGCGGGAGCAGTTCTTC. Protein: CSVEEGRGGREQFF.

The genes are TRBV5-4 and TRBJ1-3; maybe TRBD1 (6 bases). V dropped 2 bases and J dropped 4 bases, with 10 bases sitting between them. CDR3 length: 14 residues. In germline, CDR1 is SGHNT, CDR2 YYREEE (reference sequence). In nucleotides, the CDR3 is TGTGCCAGCAGCTTCCAGGGGACAGGAAACACCATATATTTT. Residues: CASSFQGTGNTIYF.

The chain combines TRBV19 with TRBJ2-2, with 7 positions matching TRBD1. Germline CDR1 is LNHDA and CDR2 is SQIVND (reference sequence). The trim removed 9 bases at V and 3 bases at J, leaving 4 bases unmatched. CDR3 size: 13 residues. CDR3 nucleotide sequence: TGTGCCAGCACAGGGGCGGACACCGGGGAGCTGTTTTTT. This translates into CASTGADTGELFF. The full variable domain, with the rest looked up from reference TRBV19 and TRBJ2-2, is DGGITQSPKYLFRKEGQNVTLSCEQNLNHDAMYWYRQDPGQGLRLIYYSQIVNDFQKGDIAEGYSVSREKKESFPLTVTSAQKNPTAFYLCASTGADTGELFFGEGSRLTVL.

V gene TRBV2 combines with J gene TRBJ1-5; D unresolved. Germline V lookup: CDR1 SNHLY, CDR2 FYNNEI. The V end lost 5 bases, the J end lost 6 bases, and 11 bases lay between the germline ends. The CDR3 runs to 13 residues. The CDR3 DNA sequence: TGTGCCAGCAGTCTTTGGCGGGGTCAGCCCCAGCATTTT. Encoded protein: CASSLWRGQPQHF.

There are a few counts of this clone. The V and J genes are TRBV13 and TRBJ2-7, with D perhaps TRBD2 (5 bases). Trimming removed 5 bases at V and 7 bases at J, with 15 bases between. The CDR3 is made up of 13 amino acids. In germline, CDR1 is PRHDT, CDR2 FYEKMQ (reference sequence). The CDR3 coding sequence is TGTGCCAGCAGCCAAGGACTCCTGAGGGAGCAGTACTTC. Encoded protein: CASSQGLLREQYF.

The CDR3 bases are TGTGCCAGCAGTCCGGGGGTGACAGGGGGCCTAGAGCAGTACTTC. This encodes CASSPGVTGGLEQYF. This chain links TRBV27 with TRBJ2-7; the match to TRBD1 covers 10 bases. The ends lost 5 bases at V and 7 bases at J; junction bases unmatched: 11. Germline assignment: CDR1 MNHEY and CDR2 SMNVEV (reference sequence). CDR3 length equals 15 residues.

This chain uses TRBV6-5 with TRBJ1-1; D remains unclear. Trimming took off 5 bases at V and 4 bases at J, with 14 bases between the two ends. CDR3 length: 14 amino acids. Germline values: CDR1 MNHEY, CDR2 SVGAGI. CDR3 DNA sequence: TGTGCCAGCAGTCTAAGGGAGATGGGCACTGAAGCTTTCTTT. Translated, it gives CASSLREMGTEAFF.

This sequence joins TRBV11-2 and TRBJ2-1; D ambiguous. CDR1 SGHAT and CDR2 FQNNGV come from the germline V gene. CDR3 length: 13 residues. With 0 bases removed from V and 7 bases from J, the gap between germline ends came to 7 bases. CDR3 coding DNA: TGTGCCAGCAGCTTAGACCTCAGGAATGAGCAGTTCTTC. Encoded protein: CASSLDLRNEQFF.

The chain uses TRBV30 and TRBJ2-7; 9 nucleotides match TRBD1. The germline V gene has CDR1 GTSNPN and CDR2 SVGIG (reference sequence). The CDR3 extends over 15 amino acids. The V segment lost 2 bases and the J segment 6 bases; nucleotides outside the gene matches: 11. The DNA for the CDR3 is TGTGCCTGGAGTCTACGGACAGGGGAGGGTTCCGAGCAGTACTTC. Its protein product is CAWSLRTGEGSEQYF.

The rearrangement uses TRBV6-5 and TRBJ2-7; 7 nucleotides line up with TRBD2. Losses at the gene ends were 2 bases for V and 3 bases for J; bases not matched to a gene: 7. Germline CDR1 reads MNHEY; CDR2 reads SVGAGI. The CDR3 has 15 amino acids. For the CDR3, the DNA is TGTGCCAGCAGTTACCAGCGGGGAACCCTCTACGAGCAGTACTTC. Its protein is CASSYQRGTLYEQYF.

CDR3 protein: CASSKPGQGAVNYGYTF. The CDR3 region has the DNA TGTGCCAGCAGTAAGCCGGGACAGGGGGCGGTAAACTATGGCTACACCTTC. The V and J genes are TRBV28 and TRBJ1-2; TRBD1 matches 12 bases. The length of the CDR3 is 17 residues. CDR1 and CDR2 from the germline V gene are MDHEN and SYDVKM. Germline trimming cut 5 bases from V and 2 bases from J; bases unmatched to any gene: 9.